The present T cell receptor (beta chain) was sequenced within a study of blood T cell repertoires in COVID-19 (dated by TCRdb to the early 2020s). Describing the broader study: Collaborator samples came from the United States, Italy and Spain and covered acute and convalescent phases of COVID-19. The samples were drawn from the first 160 participants of the ongoing ImmuneRACE study and from 1,254 subjects provided by 6 global collaborators. Where available, HLA class I and class II types were obtained from metadata supplied by the sample provider rather than from assay-based typing. The material from the prospective study consisted of cDNA or gDNA derived from T cells, B-cell-depleted T cells, or PBMCs. A freely available public database, intended as a resource for researchers studying the immune response to SARS-CoV-2, is where the repertoires were released. Subjects who had been exposed to COVID-19, were actively infected with it, or had recovered from it provided the deeply sampled blood TCRbeta repertoires that made up the dataset. Nearly every sample came with metadata listing a de-identified subject ID, COVID-19 status, age in years and sex.

Trimming removed 2 bases from V and 4 bases from J; the gene matches leave 9 bases unexplained. Reading the germline V gene gives CDR1 MNHEY and CDR2 SVGEGT. Including the terminal cysteine and phenylalanine, the CDR3 comprises 17 residues. Here the CDR3 DNA is all that survives: 51 bases in frame from base 1. Collaborating institutions collected whole blood in K2EDTA tubes following their own protocols. For TCRbeta analysis, collaborator samples were shipped as frozen whole blood, as isolated PBMCs, or as DNA extracted from either sample type. A note on this clone: What antigen it recognizes has not been identified. No base-level quality is on record; no much larger clone is a single base apart.

The paper's findings and limits, for the study overall: How much clinical and demographic metadata was included differed by source and by participant, and the metadata was provided uncurated.

TCRbeta CDR3 regions were amplified from genomic DNA by means of the immunoSEQ Assay, a bias-controlled multiplex PCR. The study's own analysis went as follows. Nucleated cell counts per sample were estimated from amplification of reference gene primers within the assay. Sequence reads were collapsed and filtered to measure the absolute abundance of every unique TCRbeta CDR3 rearrangement. Productive Simpson clonality was computed per sample as the square root of Simpson's diversity index over productive rearrangements. In TCRdb, the immuneACCESS table is reduced to in-frame sequences with V and J assigned. These tables do not hold every clone; where another copy was compared, an unresolved V gene accounts for under half, and the others remain unexplained. V and J calls and clone size come straight from that table; D and trimming were deduced from the DNA. The sample data list under 95,000 clones, and roughly 84% of these were observed just once. Roughly 10% of the sample belongs to the ten largest clones.

The V and J segments used are TRBV6-2 or TRBV6-3 and TRBJ2-5, with TRBD2 matching 11 junction bases. The sample comprised peripheral blood. This receptor was taken from a man between 65 and 85 years old with acute or convalescent COVID-19. The CDR3 in this case is CASSYLGSGGAGETQYF. The base sequence is TGTGCCAGCAGTTACCTTGGTAGCGGGGGGGCGGGAGAGACCCAGTACTTC.